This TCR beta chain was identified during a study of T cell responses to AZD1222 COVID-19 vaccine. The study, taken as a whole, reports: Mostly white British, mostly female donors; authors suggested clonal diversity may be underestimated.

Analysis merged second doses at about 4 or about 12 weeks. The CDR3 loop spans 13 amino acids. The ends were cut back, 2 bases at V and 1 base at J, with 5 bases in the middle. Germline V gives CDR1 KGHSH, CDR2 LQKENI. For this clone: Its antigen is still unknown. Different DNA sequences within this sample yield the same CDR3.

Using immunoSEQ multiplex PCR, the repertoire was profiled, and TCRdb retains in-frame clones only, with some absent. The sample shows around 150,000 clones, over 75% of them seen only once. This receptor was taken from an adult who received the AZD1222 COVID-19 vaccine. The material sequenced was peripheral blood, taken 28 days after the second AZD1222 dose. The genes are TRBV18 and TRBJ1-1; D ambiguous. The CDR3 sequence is CASSPSGNTEAFF. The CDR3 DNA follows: TGTGCCAGCTCACCAAGCGGGAACACTGAAGCTTTCTTT.